The present T cell receptor (beta chain) was sequenced within a study of response to subunit inactivated influenza vaccine. Concerning this clonotype itself: An end of the junction differs from the germline gene, which may be a read error.

TCRdb fed the RT-PCR reads into MiXCR, producing one record per CDR3 protein. The sample carries hundreds of thousands of distinct CDR3 sequences, about 11% recorded once. The CDR3 sequence is 15 residues long. Germline values: CDR1 SNHLY, CDR2 FYNNEI. The sample was also linked to a second study, of T cells expressing NK-cell markers. That report notes: UMIs accompanied the 5'RACE template switching by which TCR beta cDNA was made. Restriction of the sorted population to alpha-beta TCR T cells was achieved in several experiments with an anti-gamma-delta TCR antibody. The CD3+CD56-NKG2C+ fraction was also led by these clonotypes in a few donors.

The sequencing here drew on PBMCs from blood, taken on the day of vaccination. This chain joins TRBV2 and TRBJ2-7, with 16 bases that match TRBD2. The TCR sequence derives from a man aged 45-65 years who received an inactivated influenza vaccine. In DNA form, the CDR3 reads TGTGCCAGCAGTGACCCCGGGACTAGCGGGGGGGCCCTAGACTTC. Encoded protein: CASSDPGTSGGALDF.